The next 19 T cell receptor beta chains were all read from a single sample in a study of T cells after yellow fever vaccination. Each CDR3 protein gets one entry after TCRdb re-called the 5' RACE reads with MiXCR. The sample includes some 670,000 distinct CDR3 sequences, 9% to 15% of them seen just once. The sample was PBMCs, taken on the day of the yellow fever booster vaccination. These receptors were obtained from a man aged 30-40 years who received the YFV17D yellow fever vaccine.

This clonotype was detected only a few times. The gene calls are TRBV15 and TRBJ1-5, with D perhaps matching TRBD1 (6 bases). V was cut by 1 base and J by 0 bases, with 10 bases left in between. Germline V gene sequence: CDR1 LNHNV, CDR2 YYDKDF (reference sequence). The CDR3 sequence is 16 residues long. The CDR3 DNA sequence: TGTGCCACCAGCAGAGCTTGGGGGGCTAGCAATCAGCCCCAGCATTTT. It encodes CATSRAWGASNQPQHF.

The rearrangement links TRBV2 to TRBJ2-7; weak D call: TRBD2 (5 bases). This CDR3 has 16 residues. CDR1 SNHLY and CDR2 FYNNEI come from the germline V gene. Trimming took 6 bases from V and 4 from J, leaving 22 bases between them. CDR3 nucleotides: TGTGCCAGCAGACTCCGGGGTGGAGAAAATTATTACGAGCAGTACTTC. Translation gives CASRLRGGENYYEQYF.

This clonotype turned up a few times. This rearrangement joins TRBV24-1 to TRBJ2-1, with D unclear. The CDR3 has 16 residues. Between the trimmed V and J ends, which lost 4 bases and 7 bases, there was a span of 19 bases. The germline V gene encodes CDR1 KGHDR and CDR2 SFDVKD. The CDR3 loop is CATSDRRLGGKNEQFF. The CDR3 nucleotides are TGTGCCACCAGTGACAGGCGGCTAGGCGGCAAAAATGAGCAGTTCTTC.

For the CDR3, the DNA is TGTGCCTGGAGTGGTGTGACTAGCGGGAGTGCTGAGCAGTTCTTC. Its translation is CAWSGVTSGSAEQFF. V usage is TRBV30 and J usage is TRBJ2-1, with 12 nucleotides matching TRBD2. Germline CDR1 is GTSNPN and CDR2 is SVGIG (reference sequence). The CDR3 loop spans 15 amino acids. The junction had 7 bases not matched to a gene; V was cut back by 1 base and J by 9 bases.

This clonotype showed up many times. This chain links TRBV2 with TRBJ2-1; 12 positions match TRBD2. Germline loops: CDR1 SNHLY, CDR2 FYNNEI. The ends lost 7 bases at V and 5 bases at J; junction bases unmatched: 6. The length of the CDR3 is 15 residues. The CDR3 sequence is CASTRLAGVNNEQFF. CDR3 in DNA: TGTGCCAGCACCAGACTAGCGGGAGTCAACAATGAGCAGTTCTTC. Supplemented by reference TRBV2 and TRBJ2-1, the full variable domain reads EPEVTQTPSHQVTQMGQEVILRCVPISNHLYFYWYRQILGQKVEFLVSFYNNEISEKSEIFDDQFSVERPDGSNFTLKIRSTKLEDSAMYFCASTRLAGVNNEQFFGPGTRLTVL.

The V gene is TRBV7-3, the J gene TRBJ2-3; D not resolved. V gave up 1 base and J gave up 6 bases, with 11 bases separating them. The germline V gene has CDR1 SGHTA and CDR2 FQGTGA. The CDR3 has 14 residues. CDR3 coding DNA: TGTGCCAGCAGCTTAAACCCCAGTCCCGATACGCAGTATTTT. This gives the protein CASSLNPSPDTQYF.

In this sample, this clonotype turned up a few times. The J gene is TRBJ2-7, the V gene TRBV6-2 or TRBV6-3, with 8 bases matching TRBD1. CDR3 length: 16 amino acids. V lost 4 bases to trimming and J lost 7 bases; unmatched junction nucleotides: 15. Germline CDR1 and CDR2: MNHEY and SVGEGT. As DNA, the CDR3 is TGTGCCAGCAGTTTTCCCCCGTACAGGGGGTTTGTGGAGCAGTACTTC. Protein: CASSFPPYRGFVEQYF.

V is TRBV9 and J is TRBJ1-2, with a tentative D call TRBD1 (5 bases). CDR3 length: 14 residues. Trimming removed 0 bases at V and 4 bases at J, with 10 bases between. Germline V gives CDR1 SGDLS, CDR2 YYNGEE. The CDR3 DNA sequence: TGTGCCAGCAGCGTAGATGGGGCCCTCTATGGCTACACCTTC. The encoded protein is CASSVDGALYGYTF.

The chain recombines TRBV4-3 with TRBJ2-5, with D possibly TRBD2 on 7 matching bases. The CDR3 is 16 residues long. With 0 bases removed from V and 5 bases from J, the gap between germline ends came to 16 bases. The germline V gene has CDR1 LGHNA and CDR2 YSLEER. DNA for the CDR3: TGCGCCAGCAGCCAAGAACCGGCGGGGGCCCTGGAGACCCAGTACTTC. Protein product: CASSQEPAGALETQYF.

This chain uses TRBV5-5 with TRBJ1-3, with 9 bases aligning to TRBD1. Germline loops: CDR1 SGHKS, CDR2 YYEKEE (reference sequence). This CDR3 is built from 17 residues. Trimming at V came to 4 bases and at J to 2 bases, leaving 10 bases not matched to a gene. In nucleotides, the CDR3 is TGTGCCAGCAGCCCGCCGTACAGGGGGCGTACTGGAAACACCATATATTTT. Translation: CASSPPYRGRTGNTIYF.

CDR3 amino acids: CASSPGSNTQYF. The CDR3 region has the DNA TGTGCCAGCAGCCCTGGATCAAATACGCAGTATTTT. The chain employs TRBV7-6 and TRBJ2-3, with D uncertain. V was trimmed by 5 bases and J by 7 bases, leaving 10 bases between them. CDR3 size: 12 residues. Looked up from germline, CDR1 is SGHVS and CDR2 is FNYEAQ.

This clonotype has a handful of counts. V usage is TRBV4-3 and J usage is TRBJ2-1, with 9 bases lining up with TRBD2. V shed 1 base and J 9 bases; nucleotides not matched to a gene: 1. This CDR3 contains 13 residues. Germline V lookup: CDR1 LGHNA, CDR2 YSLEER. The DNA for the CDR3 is TGCGCCAGCAGCCAAGGCGGGAGGGTTGAGCAGTTCTTC. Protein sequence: CASSQGGRVEQFF.

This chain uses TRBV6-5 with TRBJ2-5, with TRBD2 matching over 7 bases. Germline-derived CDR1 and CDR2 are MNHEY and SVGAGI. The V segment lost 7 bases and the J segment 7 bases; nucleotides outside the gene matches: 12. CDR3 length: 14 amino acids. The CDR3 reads CASTSPGLVGTQYF. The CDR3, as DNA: TGTGCCAGCACTTCTCCCGGACTAGTCGGGACCCAGTACTTC.

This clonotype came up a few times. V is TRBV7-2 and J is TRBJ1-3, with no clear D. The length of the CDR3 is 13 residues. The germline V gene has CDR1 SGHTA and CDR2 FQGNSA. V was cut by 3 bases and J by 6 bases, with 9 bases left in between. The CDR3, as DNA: TGTGCCAGCAGCTTTGGGAGTGCAAACACCATATATTTT. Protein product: CASSFGSANTIYF.

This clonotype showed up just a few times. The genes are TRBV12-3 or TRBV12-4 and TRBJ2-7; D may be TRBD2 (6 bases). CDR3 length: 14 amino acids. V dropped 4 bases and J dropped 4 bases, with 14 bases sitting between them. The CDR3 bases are TGTGCCAGCAGTTCACGTAGCGGTCTTTACGAGCAGTACTTC. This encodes CASSSRSGLYEQYF.

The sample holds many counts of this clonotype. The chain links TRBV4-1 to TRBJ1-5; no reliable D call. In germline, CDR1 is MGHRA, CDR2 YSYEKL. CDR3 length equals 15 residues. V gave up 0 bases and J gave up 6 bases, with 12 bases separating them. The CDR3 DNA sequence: TGCGCCAGCAGCCAAGACGAAGGGTCTAGTCAGCCCCAGCATTTT. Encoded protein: CASSQDEGSSQPQHF.

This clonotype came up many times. The CDR3 nucleotides are TGTGCCAGCAGTTCCGGACTAGCGGGAGCCCAGGGGACCCAGTACTTC. Its protein is CASSSGLAGAQGTQYF. This chain links TRBV6-5 with TRBJ2-5; the match to TRBD2 covers 13 bases. After removal of 4 bases from V and 7 bases from J, the junction contained 9 bases not matched to a gene. CDR3 length equals 16 residues. Germline V gene data show CDR1 as MNHEY and CDR2 as SVGAGI.

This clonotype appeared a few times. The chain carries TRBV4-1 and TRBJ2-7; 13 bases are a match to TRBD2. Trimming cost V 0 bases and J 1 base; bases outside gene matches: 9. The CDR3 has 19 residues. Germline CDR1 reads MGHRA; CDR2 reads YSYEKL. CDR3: CASSQETSGRPGRSYEQYF. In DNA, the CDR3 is TGCGCCAGCAGCCAAGAGACTAGCGGGAGGCCCGGGAGGTCCTACGAGCAGTACTTC.

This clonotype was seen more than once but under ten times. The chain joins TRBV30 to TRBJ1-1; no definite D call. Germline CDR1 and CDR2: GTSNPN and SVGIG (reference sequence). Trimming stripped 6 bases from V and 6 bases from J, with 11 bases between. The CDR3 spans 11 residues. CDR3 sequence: CACLREAEAFF. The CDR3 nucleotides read TGTGCCTGCTTACGGGAAGCTGAAGCTTTCTTT.